What follows describes a single T cell receptor (beta chain). Its cognate antigen has yet to be identified. No clone much larger than this one lies a single base away; base qualities are absent. The library relied on the immunoSEQ multiplex PCR assay. Here the immuneACCESS table is served through TCRdb, limited to in-frame sequences with V and J called. Missing clones are a known gap in these copies; in checked studies unresolved V genes cover under half, and the rest lacks a known reason. The sample table lists tens of thousands of clones, around nine tenths of them with a count of one. The biggest ten clones account for 4.5% to 6.5% of the sample. Taken from cysteine to phenylalanine, the CDR3 has 14 residues. Only the CDR3 portion is preserved as DNA: 42 bases, with reading frame beginning at the first base. Here V drops 10 bases and J drops 0 bases, and the junction holds 6 bases not matched to any gene. From a lookup of the germline V gene, CDR1 and CDR2 are ENHRY and SYGVKD.

The data derive from a study of technical replicates of blood from a handful of donors (TCRdb year 2017). Sequenced sample: PBMCs. The sequence derives from a human donor in good health. Some clones in this sample may be carry-over from other donors' samples. This chain joins TRBV10-3 to TRBJ2-5; 9 nucleotides in the junction match TRBD1. The CDR3 protein is CATNRDRDQETQYF. The nucleotide sequence reads as follows: TGTGCCACCAACCGGGACAGGGACCAAGAGACCCAGTACTTC.